The present T cell receptor beta chain was sequenced within a study of blood T cell repertoires in COVID-19 (TCRdb year 2020). Turning to the overall study: Collaborator samples came from the United States, Italy and Spain and covered acute and convalescent phases of COVID-19. Where available, HLA class I and class II types were obtained from metadata supplied by the sample provider rather than from assay-based typing. The repertoires were made available in a free public database intended to serve as a resource for research on the immune response to SARS-CoV-2. Nearly every sample came with metadata listing a de-identified subject ID, COVID-19 status, age in years and sex. Samples were obtained from the ongoing ImmuneRACE study (first 160 participants) and from 1,200 or so subjects provided by 6 global collaborators. The dataset comprised deeply sampled blood TCRbeta repertoires from subjects exposed to, actively infected with, or recovered from COVID-19. The prospective study material was composed of cDNA or gDNA derived from T cells, B-cell-depleted T cells, or PBMCs.

Notes on this clone: Its antigen target is currently unknown. Qualities for individual bases were not recorded, and no much larger clone is one base off. Additional DNA sequences in this sample encode the identical CDR3.

The CDR3 contains 13 residues, cysteine and phenylalanine counted. The CDR3 DNA has 39 bases and is translated from base 1. Deletion took 6 bases off V and 2 bases off J, with a span of 10 bases between the germline ends. The germline V gene gives CDR1 as KGHSH and CDR2 as LQKENI. Points the paper makes about the study in general: Clinical and demographic metadata were provided uncurated, with the amount varying by source and participant.

Collaborating institutions collected whole blood in K2EDTA tubes following their own protocols. For TCRbeta analysis, collaborator samples were shipped as frozen whole blood, as isolated PBMCs, or as DNA extracted from either sample type. The immunoSEQ Assay, a bias-controlled multiplex PCR, was used to amplify TCRbeta CDR3 regions from genomic DNA. The paper's processing steps were these. The number of nucleated cells in each sample was estimated from the amplification of reference gene primers within the assay. Sequence reads were collapsed and filtered to measure the absolute abundance of every unique TCRbeta CDR3 rearrangement. For each sample, productive Simpson clonality was calculated as the square root of Simpson's diversity index over productive rearrangements. TCRdb obtained this table from immuneACCESS and retained in-frame rearrangements with V and J assigned. These tables miss some clones; where compared with another copy, unresolved V genes account for less than half of the shortfall, and the remainder is unexplained. V and J calls and clone size are those listed in that table; D and trimming were worked out from the DNA. For this sample there are roughly 180,000 clones; 88% appear just once. Roughly 4.2% of the sample belongs to the ten largest clones.

The sample consisted of peripheral blood. This receptor was identified in a young woman with acute or convalescent COVID-19. The chain was built from TRBV18 and TRBJ1-1; TRBD1 could be the D gene, as 5 bases match. The DNA sequence is TGTGCCAGCTCTGGGCAGGGAAACACTGAAGCTTTCTTT. This sequence encodes CASSGQGNTEAFF.